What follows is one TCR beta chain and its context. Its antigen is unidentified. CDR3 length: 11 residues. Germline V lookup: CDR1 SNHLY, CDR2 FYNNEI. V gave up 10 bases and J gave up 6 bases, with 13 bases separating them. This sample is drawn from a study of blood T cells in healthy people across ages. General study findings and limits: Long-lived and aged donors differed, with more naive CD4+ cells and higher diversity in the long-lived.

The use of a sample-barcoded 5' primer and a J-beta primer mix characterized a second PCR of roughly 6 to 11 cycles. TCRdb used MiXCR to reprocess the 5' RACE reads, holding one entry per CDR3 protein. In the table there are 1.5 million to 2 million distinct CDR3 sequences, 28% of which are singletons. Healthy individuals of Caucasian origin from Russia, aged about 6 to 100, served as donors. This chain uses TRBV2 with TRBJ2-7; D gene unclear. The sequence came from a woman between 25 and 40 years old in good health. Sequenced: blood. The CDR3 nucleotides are TGTGCCACGAGACTTAGCTGCGAGCAGTACTTC. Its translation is CATRLSCEQYF.